This note documents a single TCR beta chain sequence. As yet, its antigen is unknown. CDR3 size: 13 residues. The germline CDR1 and CDR2 sequences are MNHNS and SASEGT. Between the trimmed V and J ends, which lost 8 bases and 7 bases, there was a span of 14 bases. Repertoires were generated with immunoSEQ multiplex PCR, while TCRdb's copy carries only in-frame clones and drops some. The table has around 380,000 clones, approximately 86% seen once. The data were obtained in a study of Ad26.COV2.S vaccination and SARS-CoV-2 variants. About the study: Enrolled in COV1001, the donor was in the Ad26.COV2.S trial arm, which received the vaccine. Study-level results: Measures of TCR breadth and depth may have fallen short of total T cell responses. Post-vaccination breadth of spike-specific CD8+ and CD4+ T cell responses was reportedly substantial. Placebo recipients had lower spike-specific TCR breadth than vaccine recipients.

Treatment: some 20 received Ad26.COV2.S at low or high dose, single or two shots; about 5 received placebo; per-sample allocation not given. Sampling took place 63 days after the first vaccine or placebo injection. The sequence derives from a person between 18 and 65 years old who received the Ad26.COV2.S COVID-19 vaccine or a placebo. The V gene is TRBV6-1, the J gene TRBJ1-4; D is undetermined. The input for sequencing was peripheral blood, taken in a trial of Ad26.COV2.S vaccine versus placebo. CDR3 DNA: TGTGCCAGCTCCTCGCGGCTAGGTGAAAAACTGTTTTTT. Its translation: CASSSRLGEKLFF.